This T cell receptor (beta chain) was profiled in a study of T cell repertoires in cytomegalovirus infection. As for the study in general: Public TCR beta signatures provided an indication of both CMV infection and a matching HLA type. Whole-study results and caveats: Identification of carriers of CMV plus the relevant HLA was achieved through cumulative public TCR beta family frequency. The ex vivo response showed dominance by HLA-C-restricted CMV-specific TCR beta clonotypes.

CDR1 is MDHEN, CDR2 SYDVKM, per germline. This CDR3 is built from 15 residues. V gave up 2 bases and J gave up 1 base, with 11 bases separating them. In TCRdb, the reads were re-called with MiXCR into one record per CDR3 protein. The table records around 290,000 distinct CDR3 sequences, about 26% of them present only once. This clonotype was seen only a few times. The antigen is not known. The clonotype comes from a human donor in good health (CMV status not recorded). Some clones in this sample may be carry-over from other donors' samples. The chain links TRBV28 to TRBJ1-1, with a tentative D call TRBD1 (5 bases). The sample taken for sequencing was PBMCs. CDR3 in amino acids: CASSLIGAGNTEAFF. DNA for the CDR3: TGTGCCAGCAGTTTAATTGGGGCTGGGAACACTGAAGCTTTCTTT.